The 21 T cell receptor beta chains below all came from one sample that was sequenced in a study of Graves' ophthalmopathy and Graves' hyperthyroidism. The authors amplified TCR beta CDR3 regions, and they did so from RNA transcripts for repertoire sequencing. Second-round multiplex PCR followed a first-round RT-PCR using HTBI primers. Each CDR3 protein is one row after TCRdb ran MiXCR on the multiplex PCR reads. The sample includes around 40,000 distinct CDR3 sequences, approximately 52% of them seen just once. The sequencing input was peripheral blood. These receptors were obtained from an adult man with Graves' ophthalmopathy.

Concerning this clonotype: Germline and junction disagree at one end, which may indicate a read error. The V call is TRBV19, the J call TRBJ1-5; D is ambiguous. CDR3 length equals 13 residues. CDR1 is LNHDA and CDR2 is SQIVND in the germline V gene (reference sequence). In DNA, the CDR3 is TGTGCCAGTAGTCAGAACCCCGAACAGCTCCAGCATTTT. As protein: CASSQNPEQLQHF. The full variable domain, in which reference TRBV19 and TRBJ1-5 provide the parts outside the CDR3, is DGGITQSPKYLFRKEGQNVTLSCEQNLNHDAMYWYRQDPGQGLRLIYYSQIVNDFQKGDIAEGYSVSREKKESFPLTVTSAQKNPTAFYLCASSQNPEQLQHFGDGTRLSIL.

The chain employs TRBV5-4 and TRBJ1-1; D possibly corresponds to TRBD1 (6 bases). V dropped 8 bases and J dropped 0 bases, with 14 bases sitting between them. The length of the CDR3 is 14 residues. The V gene's germline CDR1 is SGHNT and CDR2 YYREEE (reference sequence). The CDR3 reads CASSIGGLNTEAFF. Written as DNA, the CDR3 is TGTGCCAGTAGTATTGGGGGGCTGAACACTGAAGCTTTCTTT.

Only one count was recorded for this clonotype. This chain joins TRBV29-1 and TRBJ2-1; D not resolved. This CDR3 has 9 amino acids. Trimming took off 8 bases at V and 1 base at J, with 0 bases between the two ends. CDR1 SQVTM and CDR2 ANQGSEA come from the germline V gene. CDR3 amino acids: CSSYNEQFF. The DNA of the CDR3 is TGCAGCTCCTACAATGAGCAGTTCTTC.

This clonotype was counted a few times. This rearrangement joins TRBV6-1 to TRBJ2-7; 7 nucleotides match TRBD1. The V and J ends lost 7 bases and 2 bases, in that order; junction bases with no gene match: 20. CDR1 is MNHNS, CDR2 SASEGT, per germline. The CDR3 length is 18 residues. The CDR3 nucleotides are TGTGCCAGCATTTTTGTCGGACAGGCCAGGGAGCCCGCCTACGAGCAGTACGTC. Its translation: CASIFVGQAREPAYEQYV.

In this sample, this clonotype turned up once. The chain couples TRBV20-1 to TRBJ1-1; D call uncertain. The V gene's germline CDR1 is DFQATT and CDR2 SNEGSKA (reference sequence). The CDR3 totals 14 residues. Trimming shortened V by 6 bases and J by 1 base, and 15 bases separated the two germline ends. The CDR3 DNA reads TGCAGTGCCAGCAGTGAACAGCCGAACACTGAAGCTTTCTTT. Encoded protein: CSASSEQPNTEAFF.

Points on this clonotype: Here the CDR3 omits its conserved ending phenylalanine or tryptophan, so a read error is the likely source. The genes are TRBV14 and TRBJ2-3, with 9 bases that match TRBD2. The CDR3 has 18 amino acids. CDR1 and CDR2 from the germline V gene are SGHDN and FVKESK. The V and J ends lost 0 bases and 2 bases, in that order; junction bases with no gene match: 9. The CDR3 spells CASSQERLLAGNTDTQYI. CDR3 bases: TGTGCCAGCAGCCAAGAGAGATTGCTAGCGGGAAACACAGATACGCAGTATATT.

At least ten counts were recorded for this clonotype. The V gene is TRBV6-2 or TRBV6-3, the J gene TRBJ1-5; D unresolved. Trimming removed 7 bases from V and 4 bases from J, with 14 bases in between. The CDR3 is 14 amino acids. Germline lookup yields CDR1 MNHEY and CDR2 SVGEGT. The CDR3 nucleotides read TGTGCCAGCAAGGTAAACCAAGGGAATCAGCCCCAGCATTTT. Amino acid sequence: CASKVNQGNQPQHF.

The rearrangement uses TRBV5-4 and TRBJ1-5, with D unresolved. The CDR3 is 13 amino acids. Trimming pared 2 bases from V and 3 bases from J, leaving 6 bases between. From germline, CDR1 is SGHNT and CDR2 YYREEE (reference sequence). Here the CDR3 reads CASSFGINQPQHF. The CDR3, as DNA: TGTGCCAGCAGCTTCGGCATCAATCAGCCCCAGCATTTT.

In DNA form, the CDR3 reads TGTGCCAGCAGTGAATTACGGGAAGATACGCAGTATTTT. This translates into CASSELREDTQYF. The V and J genes are TRBV2 and TRBJ2-3, with D perhaps TRBD2 (5 bases). The CDR3 length is 13 residues. Deletions cut 2 bases from V and 5 bases from J, with 8 bases between. The germline V gene encodes CDR1 SNHLY and CDR2 FYNNEI.

This clonotype was counted at least ten times. A read error is possible here, since a much larger clone lies one base away. This chain connects TRBV20-1 to TRBJ2-3; 11 nucleotides line up with TRBD2. V dropped 0 bases and J dropped 6; count of bases not matched to a gene: 5. CDR1 and CDR2 from the germline V gene are DFQATT and SNEGSKA (reference sequence). CDR3 length: 15 amino acids. The CDR3 protein is CSARDGTSGDDTQYF. CDR3 DNA sequence: TGCAGTGCTAGAGATGGGACTAGCGGTGACGATACGCAGTATTTT.

The rearrangement uses TRBV7-2 and TRBJ1-1; a weak D match, TRBD1 (5 bases). The CDR3 is made up of 14 amino acids. CDR1 is SGHTA, CDR2 FQGNSA, per germline. The V and J ends lost 4 bases and 3 bases respectively, with 12 bases between them. The CDR3 protein is CASSSPRADTEAFF. For the CDR3, the DNA is TGTGCCAGCAGCTCCCCCAGGGCCGACACTGAAGCTTTCTTT.

This clonotype is termed medium-sized. This chain connects TRBV7-9 to TRBJ2-1; D remains unclear. Looked up from germline, CDR1 is SEHNR and CDR2 is FQNEAQ (reference sequence). V was cut by 5 bases and J by 5 bases, with 7 bases left in between. This CDR3 has 12 residues. The CDR3 loop reads CASSQRDNEQFF. In DNA form, the CDR3 reads TGTGCCAGCAGCCAAAGGGACAATGAGCAGTTCTTC.

This clonotype was detected ten times or more. DNA of the CDR3: TGTGCCAGCAGCGTAGAGGGAAAGCAGTTCTTC. This sequence encodes CASSVEGKQFF. This chain joins TRBV9 and TRBJ2-1; D gene uncertain. Germline loops: CDR1 SGDLS, CDR2 YYNGEE. CDR3 length equals 11 residues. The V end was cut by 0 bases, the J end by 11 bases, with 6 bases between.

This clonotype was counted at least ten times. The genes are TRBV5-8 and TRBJ1-2; unclear D gene. Trimming shortened V by 0 bases and J by 4 bases, and 13 bases separated the two germline ends. CDR3 length: 15 residues. The germline V gene encodes CDR1 SGHTS and CDR2 YDEGEE. The CDR3 here is CASSLERVWAYGYTF. The CDR3 coding sequence is TGTGCCAGCAGCTTGGAGCGGGTCTGGGCCTATGGCTACACCTTC.

This clonotype was seen repeatedly, ten times or more. The chain combines TRBV12-3 or TRBV12-4 with TRBJ2-1, with unresolved D. This CDR3 comprises 13 residues. V was pared by 5 bases and J by 10 bases, with 15 bases between. CDR3 sequence: CASSPDSMREQFF. In DNA form, the CDR3 reads TGTGCCAGCAGTCCCGACTCCATGCGGGAGCAGTTCTTC.

The CDR3 nucleotides read TGTGCCAGCAGTGACGGGGCCAACGTCCTGACTTTC. The encoded protein is CASSDGANVLTF. The V gene is TRBV6-4, the J gene TRBJ2-6; D not certain. Germline loops: CDR1 MRHNA, CDR2 SNTAGT. The CDR3 has 12 amino acids. With 2 bases removed from V and 4 bases from J, the gap between germline ends came to 0 bases.

V is TRBV2 and J is TRBJ2-5; 9 bases align to TRBD1. V shed 6 bases and J 3 bases; nucleotides not matched to a gene: 5. The length of the CDR3 is 14 residues. Looked up from germline, CDR1 is SNHLY and CDR2 is FYNNEI. DNA for the CDR3: TGTGCCAGCAGCCTTGGACAGGGGAAAGAGACCCAGTACTTC. Protein product: CASSLGQGKETQYF.

As for this clonotype: Relative to the germline gene, one junction end is altered; a read error may explain this. The chain has TRBV12-3 or TRBV12-4 and TRBJ2-2, with D perhaps matching TRBD1 or TRBD2 (6 bases each). The CDR3 consists of 15 residues. CDR3 in DNA: TGTGCCAGCGACAAAGGGGGGCCGAACACCGGGGAGCTGTGTTTT. Translating gives CASDKGGPNTGELCF.

This rearrangement joins TRBV2 to TRBJ2-1; 12 nucleotides line up with TRBD2. Germline CDR1 reads SNHLY; CDR2 reads FYNNEI. The CDR3 spans 13 residues. Trimming cost V 6 bases and J 7 bases; bases outside gene matches: 1. CDR3 bases: TGTGCCAGCAGGACTAGCGGGAGTAATGAGCAGTTCTTC. Translating gives CASRTSGSNEQFF. Full variable domain (outside the CDR3, taken from reference TRBV2 and TRBJ2-1): EPEVTQTPSHQVTQMGQEVILRCVPISNHLYFYWYRQILGQKVEFLVSFYNNEISEKSEIFDDQFSVERPDGSNFTLKIRSTKLEDSAMYFCASRTSGSNEQFFGPGTRLTVL.

This clonotype was seen at least ten times. The gene calls are TRBV6-5 and TRBJ2-1; 10 nucleotides align to TRBD1. Trimming took 3 bases from V and 6 from J; bases not matched to a gene: 5. Germline loops: CDR1 MNHEY, CDR2 SVGAGI. This CDR3 has 15 amino acids. The CDR3 DNA reads TGTGCCAGCAGTTATGGGACAGGGGTAACCAATGAGCAGTTCTTC. The encoded protein is CASSYGTGVTNEQFF.

The chain joins TRBV19 to TRBJ1-1; D not resolved. V gave up 5 bases and J gave up 1 base, with 11 bases separating them. Germline CDR1 and CDR2: LNHDA and SQIVND (reference sequence). This CDR3 has 14 amino acids. The CDR3 here is CASSPRTRNTEAFF. Here the CDR3 DNA reads TGTGCCAGTAGTCCGAGGACCAGGAACACTGAAGCTTTCTTT.